This T cell receptor beta chain is drawn from a study of radiotherapy plus CTLA-4 blockade in lung cancer. About the research overall: Patients showed objective responses in 15% to 20% of cases, and disease control was achieved by about 31%.

This CDR3 spans 15 amino acids. Germline CDR1 and CDR2: MNHNY and SVGAGI (reference sequence). V was cut by 7 bases and J by 7 bases, with 23 bases left in between. CTLA-4 blockade with ipilimumab, together with focal radiation, was given to patients with chemo-refractory metastatic non-small-cell lung cancer. This table comes from immunoSEQ multiplex PCR, and its TCRdb copy is limited to in-frame clones, with some not included. The sample lists about 72,000 clones; approximately 80% were seen once. The receptor comes from a human donor with non-small cell lung cancer who had a complete response to radiotherapy plus ipilimumab. The chain combines TRBV6-6 with TRBJ2-7; a weak D match, TRBD2 (5 bases). The sample consisted of peripheral blood, taken from a patient treated with radiotherapy plus ipilimumab. This CDR3 reads CASINGERNSGEQYF. The CDR3 region has the DNA TGTGCCAGCATCAACGGGGAGAGGAACAGCGGTGAGCAGTACTTC.